This TCR beta chain was sequenced during a study of blood T cell repertoires in COVID-19. Assignments of participants to cohorts depended upon their own reported clinical history. The CDR3 loop spans 13 amino acids. CDR1 and CDR2 (germline): SEHNR, FQNEAQ (reference sequence). V was shortened by 4 bases and J by 1 base, with 7 bases between the two germline ends. The protocol was immunoSEQ multiplex PCR, while the TCRdb copy is restricted to in-frame clones and leaves out a portion. The sample consists of some 270,000 clones, around 82% of them appearing once. Specimen: PBMCs or T cells enriched from blood (not recorded which). V gene TRBV7-9 combines with J gene TRBJ1-1; the D is unclear. This TCR came from a man in his forties or fifties who had recovered from COVID-19. CDR3 amino acids: CASSSQQNTEAFF. DNA for the CDR3: TGTGCCAGCAGCTCCCAACAGAACACTGAAGCTTTCTTT.